This TCR beta chain is from a study of identical twins. TCRdb passed the 5' RACE reads through MiXCR, listing each CDR3 protein once. The data contain more than 200,000 distinct CDR3 sequences, around 15% of them singletons. This clonotype was seen a handful of times. At one boundary the junction diverges from the germline segment, which might be a read error. The receptor comes from a woman aged 18-29 years in good health. Sequencing was performed on memory (CD45RO+) T cells sorted from blood.

The CDR3 reads CASSRDSASYLF. The CDR3 DNA reads as TGTGCCAGCAGTCGCGACTCGGCTAGCTATCTCTTC. The V and J genes are TRBV6-1 and TRBJ2-1; D might be TRBD2 (5 bases). This CDR3 contains 12 residues. CDR1 and CDR2 (germline): MNHNS, SASEGT.